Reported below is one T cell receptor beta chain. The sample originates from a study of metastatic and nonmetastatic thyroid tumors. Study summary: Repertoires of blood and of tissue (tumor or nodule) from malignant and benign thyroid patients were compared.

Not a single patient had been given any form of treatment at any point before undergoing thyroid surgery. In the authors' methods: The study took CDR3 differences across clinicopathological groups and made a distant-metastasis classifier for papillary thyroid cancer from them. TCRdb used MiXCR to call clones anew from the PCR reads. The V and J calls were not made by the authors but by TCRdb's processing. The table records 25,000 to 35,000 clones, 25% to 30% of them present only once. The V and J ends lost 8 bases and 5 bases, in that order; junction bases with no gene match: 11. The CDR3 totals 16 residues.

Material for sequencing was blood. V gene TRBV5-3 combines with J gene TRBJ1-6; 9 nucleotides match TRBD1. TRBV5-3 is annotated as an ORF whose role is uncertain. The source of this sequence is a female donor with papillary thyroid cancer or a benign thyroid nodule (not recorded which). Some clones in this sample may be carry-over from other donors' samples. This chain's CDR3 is CASSTGGGVNNSPLHF. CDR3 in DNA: TGTGCCAGTTCTACAGGGGGCGGAGTAAATAATTCACCCCTCCACTTT.